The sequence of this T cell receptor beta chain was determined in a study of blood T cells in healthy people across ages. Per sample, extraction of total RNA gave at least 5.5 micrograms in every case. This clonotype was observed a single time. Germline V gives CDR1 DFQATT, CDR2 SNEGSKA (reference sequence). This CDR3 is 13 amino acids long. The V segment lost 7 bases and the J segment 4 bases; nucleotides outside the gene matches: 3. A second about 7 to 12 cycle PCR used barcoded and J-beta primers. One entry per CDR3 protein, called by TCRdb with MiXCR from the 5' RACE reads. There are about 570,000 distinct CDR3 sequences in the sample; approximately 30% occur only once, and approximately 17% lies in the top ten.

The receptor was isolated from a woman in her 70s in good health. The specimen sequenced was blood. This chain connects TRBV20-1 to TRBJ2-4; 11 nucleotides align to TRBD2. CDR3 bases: TGCAGTGGGCGACTAGCGGGAAAAAACATTCAGTACTTC. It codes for CSGRLAGKNIQYF.